Presented here are 18 T cell receptor beta chains from one specimen sequenced in a study of T cells after yellow fever vaccination. TCRdb itself ran the 5' RACE reads through MiXCR, one entry per CDR3 protein. The table includes about 210,000 distinct CDR3 sequences, 6% to 8% detected once. This sample comprised CD4+ T cells sorted from PBMCs, obtained on the day of the yellow fever booster vaccination. The receptors come from a man younger than 45 who received the YFV17D yellow fever vaccine.

V usage is TRBV5-1 and J usage is TRBJ2-7; 7 bases agree with TRBD2. Germline values: CDR1 SGHRS, CDR2 YFSETQ. V was pared by 6 bases and J by 7 bases, with 13 bases of the junction left unmatched. This CDR3 is 14 amino acids long. DNA of the CDR3: TGCGCCAGCACGACCAGTGGGACTATTGAAGAGCAGTACTTC. Translation gives CASTTSGTIEEQYF.

This clonotype has more than one count but fewer than ten. The rearrangement links TRBV24-1 to TRBJ2-3; 12 bases are shared with TRBD2. The germline V gene encodes CDR1 KGHDR and CDR2 SFDVKD. The V segment lost 7 bases and the J segment 0 bases; nucleotides outside the gene matches: 4. The CDR3 runs to 16 residues. The CDR3 region is CATSPGLAGSTDTQYF. The CDR3 DNA reads as TGTGCCACCAGCCCTGGACTAGCGGGAAGCACAGATACGCAGTATTTT.

This clonotype showed up just a few times. This chain links TRBV12-3 or TRBV12-4 with TRBJ2-7, with 7 positions matching TRBD1. The length of the CDR3 is 14 residues. V lost 5 bases, J lost 4 bases, and 8 bases stayed unmatched. In DNA form, the CDR3 reads TGTGCCAGCAGTCCAGCGACAGGGACATACGAGCAGTACTTC. Its protein is CASSPATGTYEQYF.

This clonotype was recorded at least ten times. The chain is built from TRBV6-2 or TRBV6-3 and TRBJ1-5; no clear D. V lost 7 bases to trimming and J lost 2 bases, with 9 bases between them. Germline V gene data show CDR1 as MNHEY and CDR2 as SVGEGT. The CDR3 is 13 residues long. CDR3 in DNA: TGTGCCAGCATGCATGAGGGCAATCAGCCCCAGCATTTT. This encodes CASMHEGNQPQHF.

The chain carries TRBV19 and TRBJ2-2, with TRBD2 matching over 7 bases. Germline V gene lookup returns CDR1 LNHDA and CDR2 SQIVND (reference sequence). The V gene end was trimmed by 7 bases and the J gene end by 3 bases; junction bases not matched to a gene: 5. This CDR3 is 14 amino acids long. CDR3 loop: CASIGDYYTGELFF. In DNA form, the CDR3 reads TGTGCCAGTATAGGGGACTACTACACCGGGGAGCTGTTTTTT.

The rearrangement uses TRBV27 and TRBJ2-2; 10 nucleotides agree with TRBD2. Germline lookup yields CDR1 MNHEY and CDR2 SMNVEV (reference sequence). The CDR3 length is 17 residues. V was pared by 5 bases and J by 0 bases, with 6 bases of the junction left unmatched. CDR3 region: CASSLRLAGTNTGELFF. CDR3 DNA: TGTGCCAGCAGTCTTAGACTAGCGGGTACGAACACCGGGGAGCTGTTTTTT.

For this clonotype: A clone one base away is much larger, so this may be a read error. The chain joins TRBV5-1 to TRBJ2-5, with D maybe TRBD2 (6 bases). This CDR3 region has 13 residues. Germline loops: CDR1 SGHRS, CDR2 YFSETQ. CDR3 in DNA: TGCGCCAACAGCTTGGAGGGCCGAGAGACCCAGTACTTC. Amino acids: CANSLEGRETQYF.

This clonotype has ten or more counts. V usage is TRBV5-1 and J usage is TRBJ2-3; TRBD2 matches at 8 bases. This CDR3 is 15 amino acids long. Trimming removed 6 bases from V and 1 base from J; junction bases left unmatched: 7. Germline CDR1 reads SGHRS; CDR2 reads YFSETQ. CDR3 in amino acids: CASTSSGIRTDTQYF. As DNA, the CDR3 is TGCGCCAGCACTAGTAGCGGGATACGCACAGATACGCAGTATTTT.

This clonotype was seen a few times. The chain is built from TRBV28 and TRBJ1-1, with D unresolved. This CDR3 has 13 amino acids. Per germline, CDR1 MDHEN and CDR2 SYDVKM. Between the trimmed V and J ends, which lost 7 bases and 0 bases, there was a span of 9 bases. The CDR3 sequence: CASTVSVNTEAFF. CDR3 nucleotide sequence: TGTGCCAGCACTGTGAGTGTGAACACTGAAGCTTTCTTT.

This clonotype was recorded a few times. The chain uses TRBV11-1 and TRBJ2-1; 14 bases match TRBD2. CDR1 and CDR2 (germline): SGHAT, FQDESV (reference sequence). The CDR3 consists of 19 residues. The V segment lost 5 bases and the J segment 0 bases; nucleotides outside the gene matches: 9. CDR3 sequence reads: CASSPPATSGGVSYNEQFF. The CDR3 DNA reads as TGTGCCAGCAGCCCCCCGGCGACTAGCGGGGGGGTCTCCTACAATGAGCAGTTCTTC.

This clonotype occurred a few times. This rearrangement joins TRBV4-1 to TRBJ1-5; D uncertain. The CDR3 sequence is 14 residues long. Looked up from germline, CDR1 is MGHRA and CDR2 is YSYEKL. V gave up 0 bases and J gave up 3 bases, with 6 bases separating them. The CDR3 reads CASSQDNINQPQHF. The CDR3, as DNA: TGCGCCAGCAGCCAAGACAATATCAATCAGCCCCAGCATTTT.

J is TRBJ1-1 and V is TRBV30; 9 bases map to TRBD1. The CDR3 totals 13 residues. CDR1 and CDR2 from the germline V gene are GTSNPN and SVGIG (reference sequence). V was pared by 8 bases and J by 1 base, with 5 bases of the junction left unmatched. This CDR3 reads CAGTGMPNTEAFF. The CDR3 DNA reads TGTGCCGGGACAGGGATGCCGAACACTGAAGCTTTCTTT. Drawing the rest from reference TRBV30 and TRBJ1-1, the complete variable domain is SQTIHQWPATLVQPVGSPLSLECTVEGTSNPNLYWYRQAAGRGLQLLFYSVGIGQISSEVPQNLSASRPQDRQFILSSKKLLLSDSGFYLCAGTGMPNTEAFFGQGTRLTVV.

This clonotype was observed a few times. This rearrangement joins TRBV3-1 to TRBJ2-7; D not certain. This CDR3 spans 11 amino acids. The ends were cut back, 2 bases at V and 3 bases at J, with 2 bases in the middle. CDR1 is LGHDT, CDR2 YNNKEL, per germline (reference sequence). For the CDR3, the DNA is TGTGCCAGCAGCCAATACTACGAGCAGTACTTC. Amino acids: CASSQYYEQYF.

In its sample, this clonotype was seen many times. V usage is TRBV15 and J usage is TRBJ2-4, with D perhaps matching TRBD1 or TRBD2 (6 bases each). CDR1 is LNHNV, CDR2 YYDKDF, per germline (reference sequence). This CDR3 has 15 amino acids. Trimming removed 0 bases from V and 1 base from J, with 7 bases in between. The CDR3 sequence is CATSREGGAKNIQYF. The CDR3 DNA follows: TGTGCCACCAGCAGAGAGGGGGGCGCCAAAAACATTCAGTACTTC.

Ten or more counts support this clonotype. V is TRBV5-1 and J is TRBJ2-1; D is possibly TRBD2 (6 bases). Germline CDR1 reads SGHRS; CDR2 reads YFSETQ. V lost 0 bases, J lost 5 bases, and 12 bases lay in between. This CDR3 has 15 amino acids. The CDR3 region is CASSLAPGLNNEQFF. CDR3 sequence (DNA): TGCGCCAGCAGCTTGGCCCCGGGACTTAACAATGAGCAGTTCTTC.

Only a few counts were recorded for this clonotype. The genes are TRBV5-1 and TRBJ1-3, with D possibly TRBD1 on 5 matching bases. This CDR3 contains 17 residues. Trimming removed 0 bases at V and 4 bases at J, with 17 bases between. CDR1 is SGHRS, CDR2 YFSETQ, per germline. CDR3 region: CASSLEGQTELGNTIYF. The CDR3 region has the DNA TGCGCCAGCAGCTTGGAGGGGCAGACCGAACTAGGAAACACCATATATTTT.

The rearrangement links TRBV5-5 to TRBJ2-1; D remains unclear. Germline CDR1 is SGHKS and CDR2 is YYEKEE (reference sequence). V dropped 3 bases and J dropped 5 bases, with 6 bases sitting between them. The CDR3 is 12 amino acids. The CDR3 here is CASSSVHNEQFF. The CDR3 bases are TGTGCCAGCAGCTCAGTGCACAATGAGCAGTTCTTC.

The rearrangement uses TRBV12-3 or TRBV12-4 and TRBJ1-1; tentative D call: TRBD1 (6 bases). CDR3 length: 14 residues. V lost 6 bases, J lost 0 bases, and 11 bases lay in between. CDR3 loop: CASRSGEVNTEAFF. CDR3 bases: TGTGCCAGCAGGTCAGGGGAGGTGAACACTGAAGCTTTCTTT.